This TCR beta chain came from a study of cytomegalovirus exposure and HLA in healthy donors. There are 14 residues in the CDR3. V was cut by 1 base and J by 4 bases, with 8 bases left in between. Germline V gene sequence: CDR1 SGHRS, CDR2 YFSETQ. Study-level results: The later analysis indicated that the majority of CMV-associated TCR beta chains appeared HLA-restricted. Sequencing likely caused a cluster of highly shared sequence variants. Of the V segments, some could not be distinguished, including TRBV6-2 and TRBV6-3, and were excluded.

These donors counted as nominally healthy when sampled, but unrecorded immune exposures were likely. As concerns this clone: What it recognizes is unknown.

Use of 60 Vbeta and 13 Jbeta primers characterized the PCR. Assay: immunoSEQ multiplex PCR; the TCRdb copy retains only in-frame clones and omits some. The table has around 180,000 clones, about 73% seen once. The TCR was taken from a woman aged 50 to 60 in good health and CMV-seropositive. Sequenced material: PBMCs. V is TRBV5-1 and J is TRBJ1-4; D not certain. CDR3 sequence: CASSLTTRNEKLFF. The CDR3 DNA sequence: TGCGCCAGCAGCTTGACCACACGTAATGAAAAACTGTTTTTT.